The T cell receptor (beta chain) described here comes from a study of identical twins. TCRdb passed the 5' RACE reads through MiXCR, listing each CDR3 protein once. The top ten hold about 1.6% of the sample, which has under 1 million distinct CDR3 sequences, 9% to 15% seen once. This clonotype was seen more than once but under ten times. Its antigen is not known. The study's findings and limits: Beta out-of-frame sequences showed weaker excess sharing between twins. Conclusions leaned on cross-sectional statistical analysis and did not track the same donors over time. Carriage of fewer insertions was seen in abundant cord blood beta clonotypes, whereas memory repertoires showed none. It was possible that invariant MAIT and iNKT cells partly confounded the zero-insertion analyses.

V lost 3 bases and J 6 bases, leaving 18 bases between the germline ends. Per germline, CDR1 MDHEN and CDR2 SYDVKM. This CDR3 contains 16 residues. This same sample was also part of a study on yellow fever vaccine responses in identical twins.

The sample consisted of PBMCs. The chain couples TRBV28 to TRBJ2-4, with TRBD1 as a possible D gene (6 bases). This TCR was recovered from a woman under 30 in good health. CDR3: CASSFVTGVGGNIQYF. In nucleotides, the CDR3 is TGTGCCAGCAGTTTCGTGACAGGAGTTGGCGGAAACATTCAGTACTTC.